The present T cell receptor beta chain was sequenced within a study of blood T cell repertoires in COVID-19. The CDR3 spans 12 residues. CDR1 is LNHDA and CDR2 is SQIVND in the germline V gene (reference sequence). The V end lost 0 bases, the J end lost 5 bases, and 4 bases lay between the germline ends. Sequencing was performed with immunoSEQ multiplex PCR; in TCRdb, only in-frame clones are kept and a portion is missing. The profile shows tens of thousands of clones, around 86% of them singletons. The origin of this receptor is a man between 60 and 75 years old with COVID-19, enrolled during active disease. Input material: peripheral blood. The gene calls are TRBV19 and TRBJ2-5, with D unclear. The CDR3 nucleotides are TGTGCCAGTAGTATAGATCGGGAGACCCAGTACTTC. Its protein product is CASSIDRETQYF.